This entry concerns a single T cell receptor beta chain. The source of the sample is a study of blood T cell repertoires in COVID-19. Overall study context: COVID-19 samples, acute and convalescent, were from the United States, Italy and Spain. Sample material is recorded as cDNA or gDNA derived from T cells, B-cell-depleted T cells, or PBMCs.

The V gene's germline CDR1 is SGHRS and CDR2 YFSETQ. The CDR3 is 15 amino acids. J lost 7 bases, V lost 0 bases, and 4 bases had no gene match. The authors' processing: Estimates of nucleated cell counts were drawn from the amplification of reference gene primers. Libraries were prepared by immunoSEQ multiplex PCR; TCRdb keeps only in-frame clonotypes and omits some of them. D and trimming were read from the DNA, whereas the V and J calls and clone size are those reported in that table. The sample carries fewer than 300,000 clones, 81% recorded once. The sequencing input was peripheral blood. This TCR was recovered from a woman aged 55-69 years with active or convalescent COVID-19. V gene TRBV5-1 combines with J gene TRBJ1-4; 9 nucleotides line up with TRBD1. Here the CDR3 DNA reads TGCGCCAGCAGCTTGGGGGACAGGGATATTGAAAAACTGTTTTTT. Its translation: CASSLGDRDIEKLFF. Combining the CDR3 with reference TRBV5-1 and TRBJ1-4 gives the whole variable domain KAGVTQTPRYLIKTRGQQVTLSCSPISGHRSVSWYQQTPGQGLQFLFEYFSETQRNKGNFPGRFSGRQFSNSRSEMNVSTLELGDSALYLCASSLGDRDIEKLFFGSGTQLSVL.